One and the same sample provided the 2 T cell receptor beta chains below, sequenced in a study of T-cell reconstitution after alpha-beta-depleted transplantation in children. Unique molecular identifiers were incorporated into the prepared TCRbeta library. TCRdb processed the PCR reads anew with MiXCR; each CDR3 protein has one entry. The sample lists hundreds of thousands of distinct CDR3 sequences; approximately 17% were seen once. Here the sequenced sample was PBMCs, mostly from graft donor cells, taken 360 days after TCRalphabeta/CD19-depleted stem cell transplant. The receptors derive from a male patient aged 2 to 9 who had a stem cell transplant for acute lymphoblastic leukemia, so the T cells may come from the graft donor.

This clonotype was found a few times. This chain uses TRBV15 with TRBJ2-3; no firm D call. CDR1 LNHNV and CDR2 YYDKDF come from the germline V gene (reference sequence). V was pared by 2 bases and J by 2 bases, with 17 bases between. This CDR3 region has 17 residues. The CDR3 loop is CATSRIRTVVDTDTQYF. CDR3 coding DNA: TGTGCCACCAGCAGAATTCGGACCGTCGTCGACACAGATACGCAGTATTTT.

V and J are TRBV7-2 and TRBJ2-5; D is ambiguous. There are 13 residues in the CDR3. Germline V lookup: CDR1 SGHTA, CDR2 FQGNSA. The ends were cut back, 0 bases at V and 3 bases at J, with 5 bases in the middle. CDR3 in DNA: TGTGCCAGCAGCTTAGCGGGTAAAGAGACCCAGTACTTC. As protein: CASSLAGKETQYF.